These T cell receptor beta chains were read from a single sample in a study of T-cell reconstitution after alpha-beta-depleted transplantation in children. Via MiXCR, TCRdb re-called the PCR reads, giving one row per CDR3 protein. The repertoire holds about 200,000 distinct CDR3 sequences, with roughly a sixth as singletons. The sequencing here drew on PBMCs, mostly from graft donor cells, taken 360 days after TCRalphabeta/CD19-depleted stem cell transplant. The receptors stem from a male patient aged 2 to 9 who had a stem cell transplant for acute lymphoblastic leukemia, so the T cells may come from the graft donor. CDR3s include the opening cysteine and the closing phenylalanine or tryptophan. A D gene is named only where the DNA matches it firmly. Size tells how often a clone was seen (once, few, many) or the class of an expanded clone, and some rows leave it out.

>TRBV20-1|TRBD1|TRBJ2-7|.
CSARRDRVSSEQYF
TGCAGTGCTAGAAGGGACAGGGTTTCTAGCGAGCAGTACTTC
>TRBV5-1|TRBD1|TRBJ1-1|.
CASSGGTATEAFF
TGCGCCAGCAGCGGAGGGACAGCTACTGAAGCTTTCTTT
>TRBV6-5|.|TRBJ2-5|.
CASSYSHREETQYF
TGTGCCAGCAGTTACTCACACAGGGAAGAGACCCAGTACTTC
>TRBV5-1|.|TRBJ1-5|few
CASSLAGVDQPQHF
TGCGCCAGCAGCTTGGCTGGGGTTGATCAGCCCCAGCATTTT
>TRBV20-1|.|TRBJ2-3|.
CSAPGAPGTDTQYF
TGCAGTGCCCCGGGAGCGCCGGGGACAGATACGCAGTATTTT
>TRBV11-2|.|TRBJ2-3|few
CASSLIDISTDTQYF
TGTGCCAGCAGCTTAATTGACATTTCCACAGATACGCAGTATTTT
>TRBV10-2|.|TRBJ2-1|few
CASGETSFEQFF
TGCGCCAGCGGGGAGACTAGTTTTGAGCAGTTCTTC
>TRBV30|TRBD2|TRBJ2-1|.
CAWRASGSSYNEQFF
TGTGCCTGGAGGGCTAGCGGCAGCTCCTACAATGAGCAGTTCTTC
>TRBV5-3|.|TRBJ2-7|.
CAMSYGPNNYEQYF
TGTGCCATGAGCTACGGGCCTAATAACTACGAGCAGTACTTC
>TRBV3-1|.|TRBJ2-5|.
CASSQRDHFLWETQYF
TGTGCCAGCAGCCAGAGAGACCACTTCCTATGGGAGACCCAGTACTTC
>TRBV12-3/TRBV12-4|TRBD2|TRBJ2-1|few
CASSLVLGRGAYNEQFF
TGTGCCAGCAGTTTAGTGCTTGGGCGGGGGGCTTACAATGAGCAGTTCTTC
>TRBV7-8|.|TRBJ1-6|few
CASSETGLVNSPLHF
TGTGCCAGCAGCGAGACGGGATTAGTCAATTCACCCCTCCACTTT
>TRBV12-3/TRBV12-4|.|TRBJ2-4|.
CASSLGDIQYF
TGTGCCAGCAGTTTGGGGGACATTCAGTACTTC
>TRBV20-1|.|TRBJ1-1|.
CSARMGGANTEAFF
TGCAGTGCTAGAATGGGAGGAGCGAACACTGAAGCTTTCTTT
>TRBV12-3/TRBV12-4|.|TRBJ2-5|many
CASRKYRFTKTQYF
TGTGCCAGCAGGAAGTACCGCTTTACCAAGACCCAGTACTTC
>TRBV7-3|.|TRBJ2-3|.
CASSHPGTAQYF
TGTGCCAGCAGCCACCCAGGTACTGCGCAGTATTTT
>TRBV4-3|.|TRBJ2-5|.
CASSQDGGRETQYF
TGCGCCAGCAGCCAAGATGGGGGCAGGGAGACCCAGTACTTC
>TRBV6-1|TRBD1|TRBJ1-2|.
CASSRTDRVSYGYTF
TGTGCCAGCAGTCGCACGGACAGGGTGAGCTATGGCTACACCTTC
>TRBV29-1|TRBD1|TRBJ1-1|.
CSVEDRGSTEAFF
TGCAGCGTTGAAGACAGGGGGTCCACTGAAGCTTTCTTT
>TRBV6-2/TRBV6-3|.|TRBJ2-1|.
CASSYSGRTTYNEQFF
TGTGCCAGCAGTTACTCAGGGCGCACCACCTACAATGAGCAGTTCTTC
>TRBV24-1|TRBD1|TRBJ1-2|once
CATSDPRQGKIYGYTF
TGTGCCACCAGTGACCCTCGACAGGGAAAGATCTATGGCTACACCTTC
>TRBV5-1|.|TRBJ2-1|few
CASSLAEIPYNEQFF
TGCGCCAGCAGCTTGGCGGAGATACCCTACAATGAGCAGTTCTTC
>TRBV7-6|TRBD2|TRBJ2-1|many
CASRERGLLNNEQFF
TGTGCCAGCCGGGAACGGGGACTACTAAACAATGAGCAGTTCTTC
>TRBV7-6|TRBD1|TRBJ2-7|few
CASSLGQGGLDSPYEQYF
TGTGCCAGCAGCTTAGGACAGGGGGGTCTCGACTCTCCCTACGAGCAGTACTTC
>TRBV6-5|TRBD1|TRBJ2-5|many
CASIPRGQETQYF
TGTGCCAGCATCCCCAGGGGGCAAGAGACCCAGTACTTC
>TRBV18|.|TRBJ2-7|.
CASSQVAGAPPYEQYF
TGTGCCAGCTCGCAGGTCGCGGGGGCCCCGCCCTACGAGCAGTACTTC
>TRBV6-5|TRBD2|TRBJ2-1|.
CASSYSSGLAGGSYNEQFF
TGTGCCAGCAGTTACTCTTCGGGACTAGCGGGGGGGAGCTACAATGAGCAGTTCTTC
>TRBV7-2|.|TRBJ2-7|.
CASSLDGAGLHF
TGTGCCAGCAGCTTAGATGGGGCAGGGCTGCACTTC
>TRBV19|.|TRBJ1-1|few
CASSISDRLGAEAFF
TGTGCCAGTAGTATAAGTGACAGGTTGGGGGCTGAAGCTTTCTTT
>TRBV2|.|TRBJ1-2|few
CASSEGTNYGYTF
TGTGCCAGCAGTGAAGGGACTAACTATGGCTACACCTTC
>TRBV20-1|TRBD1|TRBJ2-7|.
CSADTGGMPYEQYF
TGCAGTGCGGACACAGGGGGGATGCCCTACGAGCAGTACTTC
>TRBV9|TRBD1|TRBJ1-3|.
CASSARQGASGNTIYF
TGTGCCAGCAGCGCAAGACAGGGGGCGAGTGGAAACACCATATATTTT
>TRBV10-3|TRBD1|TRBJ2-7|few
CAISGTGSYEQYF
TGTGCCATCAGTGGGACAGGCTCCTACGAGCAGTACTTC
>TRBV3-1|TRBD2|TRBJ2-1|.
CASSQGTSGGQGEFF
TGTGCCAGCAGCCAGGGGACTAGCGGGGGCCAAGGGGAGTTCTTC
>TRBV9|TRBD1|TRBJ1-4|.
CASSLPTGGEEKLFF
TGTGCCAGCAGCCTTCCCACAGGGGGCGAAGAAAAACTGTTTTTT
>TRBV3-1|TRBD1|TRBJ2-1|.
CASSDHRGIPVSNEQFF
TGTGCCAGCTCGGACCACAGGGGAATTCCGGTTTCGAATGAGCAGTTCTTC
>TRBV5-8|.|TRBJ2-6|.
CASSLGGLGANVLTF
TGTGCCAGCAGCTTAGGAGGTCTGGGGGCCAACGTCCTGACTTTC
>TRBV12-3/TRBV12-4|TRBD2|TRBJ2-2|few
CASSLGIAGYTGELFF
TGTGCCAGCAGTTTAGGAATAGCGGGGTACACCGGGGAGCTGTTTTTT
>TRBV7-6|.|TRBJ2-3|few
CASSLALADTQYF
TGTGCCAGCAGCTTAGCACTAGCAGATACGCAGTATTTT
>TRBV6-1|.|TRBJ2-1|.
CASSSQGESIRVF
TGTGCCAGCAGCTCACAGGGAGAGAGCATACGGGTCTTC
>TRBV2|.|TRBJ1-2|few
CASSEIEGAGYGYTF
TGTGCCAGCAGTGAAATAGAGGGCGCGGGCTATGGCTACACCTTC
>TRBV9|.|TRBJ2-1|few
CASSARPGGSYNEQFF
TGTGCCAGCAGCGCCCGACCGGGTGGTTCCTACAATGAGCAGTTCTTC
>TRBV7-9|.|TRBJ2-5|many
CASSLGDYSGETQYF
TGTGCCAGCAGCTTAGGAGACTACTCCGGGGAGACCCAGTACTTC
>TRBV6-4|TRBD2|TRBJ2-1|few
CASSSGTSGSEQFF
TGTGCCAGCAGTTCTGGGACTAGCGGGAGTGAGCAGTTCTTC
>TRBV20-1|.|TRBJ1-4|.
CCARSNRDPTNEKLFF
TGCTGTGCTAGATCTAACCGGGACCCAACTAATGAAAAACTGTTTTTT
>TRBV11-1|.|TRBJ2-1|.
CASSLPSPGQVGHNEQFF
TGTGCCAGCAGCTTGCCCAGCCCAGGCCAGGTAGGGCACAATGAGCAGTTCTTC
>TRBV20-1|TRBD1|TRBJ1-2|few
CSARDLSQGANGYTF
TGCAGTGCTAGAGATTTATCACAGGGGGCCAATGGCTACACCTTC